This T cell receptor beta chain was obtained from a study of early T cells in non-severe SARS-CoV-2 infection. V dropped 0 bases and J dropped 4; count of bases not matched to a gene: 10. The CDR3 consists of 18 residues. Germline V gene lookup returns CDR1 MGHRA and CDR2 YSYEKL. The protocol attached unique molecular identifiers to individual cDNA molecules. Using its own MiXCR run on the 5' RACE reads, TCRdb lists one record per CDR3 protein. The sample has more than 35,000 distinct CDR3 sequences, around 5.7% seen once; the top ten hold about 5%. In its sample, this clonotype was seen a few times. This clonotype originated in an adult who was a healthcare worker with PCR-confirmed SARS-CoV-2 infection or an uninfected control (not recorded which). The chain carries TRBV4-1 and TRBJ2-1; the match to TRBD2 covers 9 bases. The sequenced material came from whole blood. CDR3 DNA: TGCGCCAGCAGCCAAGATCGGGCTAGCGGGGCCCCATACAATGAGCAGTTCTTC. This sequence encodes CASSQDRASGAPYNEQFF.